One sample yielded the 24 T cell receptor beta chains listed below, sequenced in a study of blood T cell repertoires in COVID-19. Generated by immunoSEQ multiplex PCR, the TCRdb table keeps only in-frame clones and is missing some. Altogether fewer than 300,000 clones are present, around 84% being singletons, with the ten largest covering around a tenth. Sequences were obtained from peripheral blood. These receptors were collected from a man over 45 with COVID-19, enrolled during active disease.

This chain links TRBV15 with TRBJ2-7; D gene ambiguous. The CDR3 totals 16 residues. V was cut by 0 bases and J by 3 bases, with 15 bases left in between. CDR1 LNHNV and CDR2 YYDKDF come from the germline V gene (reference sequence). CDR3 in amino acids: CATSRDTSSLGYEQYF. The CDR3 DNA follows: TGTGCCACCAGCAGAGACACTTCGAGCCTTGGCTACGAGCAGTACTTC.

CDR3 sequence (DNA): TGTGCCAGCAGCCAACCCCCAGAGGCAGAAAAACTGTTTTTT. Translating it yields CASSQPPEAEKLFF. V gene TRBV3-1 (or the pseudogene TRBV3-2) combines with J gene TRBJ1-4; D is unresolved. Germline V lookup: CDR1 LGHDT, CDR2 YNNKEL (reference sequence). V was trimmed by 2 bases and J by 8 bases, leaving 12 bases between them. The CDR3 consists of 14 residues.

This CDR3 is CASSPGTRNTGELFF. CDR3 bases: TGTGCCAGCAGCCCCGGGACACGGAACACCGGGGAGCTGTTTTTT. The chain recombines TRBV27 with TRBJ2-2; the D gene is possibly TRBD1 (6 bases). Between the trimmed V and J ends, which lost 6 bases and 1 base, there was a span of 12 bases. Germline V lookup: CDR1 MNHEY, CDR2 SMNVEV (reference sequence). The CDR3 loop spans 15 amino acids.

This clone appeared once. The rearrangement links TRBV5-1 to TRBJ1-4; 8 bases line up with TRBD1. J gave up 6 bases and V 3 bases, and 7 bases lay outside the gene matches. The CDR3 has 15 amino acids. From germline, CDR1 is SGHRS and CDR2 YFSETQ. The CDR3 sequence: CASSSGQGFDEKLFF. CDR3 DNA: TGCGCCAGCAGCTCAGGACAGGGATTTGATGAAAAACTGTTTTTT.

This clone was picked up one time. The V and J genes are TRBV2 and TRBJ2-2; 9 bases line up with TRBD2. CDR1 is SNHLY, CDR2 FYNNEI, per germline. CDR3 length: 17 residues. Trimming took 4 bases from V and 3 from J; bases not matched to a gene: 9. CDR3 sequence (DNA): TGTGCCAGCAGTGTGGTAGCGGGAGACTCTCACACCGGGGAGCTGTTTTTT. Its protein product is CASSVVAGDSHTGELFF.

The chain carries TRBV24-1 and TRBJ2-3, with a tentative D call TRBD2 (7 bases). Germline V gene lookup returns CDR1 KGHDR and CDR2 SFDVKD. This CDR3 is built from 17 residues. With 0 bases removed from V and 6 bases from J, the gap between germline ends came to 18 bases. CDR3 protein: CATSDLGGGREEDTQYF. The CDR3 DNA reads TGTGCCACCAGTGATTTGGGGGGGGGCAGGGAGGAGGATACGCAGTATTTT.

The V call is TRBV9, the J call TRBJ2-7, with D perhaps TRBD1 (5 bases). The CDR3 contains 15 residues. Germline CDR1 reads SGDLS; CDR2 reads YYNGEE. Trimming left V 4 bases short and J 5 bases short, with 19 bases between. CDR3 amino acids: CASSKLVGDGNEQYF. The CDR3 bases are TGTGCCAGCAGCAAGTTAGTAGGGGATGGCAACGAGCAGTACTTC.

The chain has TRBV2 and TRBJ2-3, with D possibly matching TRBD1 (5 bases). Per germline, CDR1 SNHLY and CDR2 FYNNEI. CDR3 length: 14 residues. V was shortened by 4 bases and J by 3 bases, with 11 bases between the two germline ends. In DNA form, the CDR3 reads TGTGCCAGCAGTGGAAGACAGAGAACAGATACGCAGTATTTT. Its protein is CASSGRQRTDTQYF.

The V and J genes are TRBV15 and TRBJ1-5; weak D call: TRBD1 (5 bases). The CDR3 consists of 14 residues. Trimming took off 5 bases at V and 5 bases at J, with 13 bases between the two ends. In germline, CDR1 is LNHNV, CDR2 YYDKDF (reference sequence). The CDR3 nucleotides are TGTGCCACCAGCCGGGCCGGGGGATATCAGCCCCAGCATTTT. Its protein is CATSRAGGYQPQHF.

The chain couples TRBV6-5 to TRBJ1-2; tentatively, D is TRBD1 (5 bases). Trimming left V 5 bases short and J 4 bases short, with 17 bases between. CDR3 length: 15 amino acids. Germline V gene lookup returns CDR1 MNHEY and CDR2 SVGAGI. The CDR3 bases are TGTGCCAGCAGTCCCGGAACGGTGGGGCTCTATGGCTACACCTTC. Translation: CASSPGTVGLYGYTF.

This chain links TRBV7-2 with TRBJ2-7; 7 positions agree with TRBD1. This CDR3 spans 17 amino acids. V shed 2 bases, J shed 5 bases, and the junction held 15 bases outside the gene matches. Per the germline V gene, CDR1 is SGHTA and CDR2 is FQGNSA. DNA of the CDR3: TGTGCCAGCAGCTTAAAGGGTGGCAGGGGGTTCGCCCACGAGCAGTACTTC. Translated, it gives CASSLKGGRGFAHEQYF.

The chain has TRBV29-1 and TRBJ2-1; the D is unclear. Germline assignment: CDR1 SQVTM and CDR2 ANQGSEA. This CDR3 is 16 amino acids long. V was clipped by 1 base and J by 0 bases, with 13 bases between them. The CDR3 coding sequence is TGCAGCGTTGAAGGAGTTAGCCGATCCTCCTACAATGAGCAGTTCTTC. Translation gives CSVEGVSRSSYNEQFF.

The rearrangement uses TRBV18 and TRBJ1-1; 7 bases match TRBD1. Germline V CDR1 and CDR2: KGHSH, LQKENI. The CDR3 has 13 amino acids. The ends lost 4 bases at V and 1 base at J; junction bases unmatched: 0. The CDR3 DNA follows: TGTGCCAGCTCACGACAGGGGAACACTGAAGCTTTCTTT. Protein: CASSRQGNTEAFF.

The rearrangement links TRBV15 to TRBJ1-3, with TRBD1 matching 7 bases. The CDR3 is made up of 16 amino acids. The germline CDR1 and CDR2 sequences are LNHNV and YYDKDF (reference sequence). With 2 bases clipped from V and 0 bases from J, the junction kept 4 bases outside the gene matches. CDR3 amino acids: CATSRRKGASGNTIYF. CDR3 coding DNA: TGTGCCACCAGCAGACGCAAGGGGGCCTCTGGAAACACCATATATTTT. Combining the CDR3 with reference TRBV15 and TRBJ1-3 gives the whole variable domain DAMVIQNPRYQVTQFGKPVTLSCSQTLNHNVMYWYQQKSSQAPKLLFHYYDKDFNNEADTPDNFQSRRPNTSFCFLDIRSPGLGDTAMYLCATSRRKGASGNTIYFGEGSWLTVV.

For the CDR3, the DNA is TGTGCCACCAGTGACCCCGGACAAAACACCGGGGAGCTGTTTTTT. Protein sequence: CATSDPGQNTGELFF. The genes are TRBV24-1 and TRBJ2-2, with a weak D call TRBD1 (5 bases). In germline, CDR1 is KGHDR, CDR2 SFDVKD. This CDR3 spans 15 amino acids. V was trimmed by 4 bases and J by 2 bases, leaving 10 bases between them.

V is TRBV11-3 and J is TRBJ2-3; D unclear. The germline V and J ends were trimmed by 5 bases and 5 bases, with 14 bases remaining between them. CDR1 SGHNT and CDR2 YENEEA come from the germline V gene. There are 14 residues in the CDR3. The CDR3 DNA sequence: TGTGCCAGCAGCCCAGACATGGTGGGAGATACGCAGTATTTT. This codes for CASSPDMVGDTQYF.

J is TRBJ2-3 and V is TRBV7-3; D possibly corresponds to TRBD2 (5 bases). CDR3 length: 14 residues. V was clipped by 0 bases and J by 1 base, with 5 bases between them. CDR1 is SGHTA, CDR2 FQGTGA, per germline. Here the CDR3 reads CASSLTGGTDTQYF. DNA of the CDR3: TGTGCCAGCAGCTTAACCGGGGGCACAGATACGCAGTATTTT.

The rearrangement uses TRBV4-3 and TRBJ1-6; the D gene is possibly TRBD1 (6 bases). The CDR3 spans 16 residues. Germline loops: CDR1 LGHNA, CDR2 YSLEER. Trimming stripped 4 bases from V and 4 bases from J, with 14 bases between. The CDR3 is CASSRDRLSYNSPLHF. The CDR3 DNA sequence: TGCGCCAGCAGCCGAGACAGGTTATCTTATAATTCACCCCTCCACTTT.

The chain uses TRBV11-2 and TRBJ2-6; 7 bases are shared with TRBD1. CDR3 length: 19 amino acids. Germline lookup yields CDR1 SGHAT and CDR2 FQNNGV. V trimming: 1 base; J trimming: 0 bases; junction bases outside the gene matches: 9. CDR3: CASSLGQGVPHSGANVLTF. CDR3 sequence (DNA): TGTGCCAGCAGCTTAGGACAGGGAGTGCCCCACTCTGGGGCCAACGTCCTGACTTTC.

The rearrangement links TRBV7-8 to TRBJ1-2, with 8 bases identical to TRBD1. The CDR3 is 15 amino acids. With V trimmed by 2 bases and J by 4 bases, 6 bases remained unmatched. From germline, CDR1 is SGHVS and CDR2 FQNEAQ. As DNA, the CDR3 is TGTGCCAGCAGCTTACTGCCAGGGGGCTCCTATGGCTACACCTTC. Amino acid sequence: CASSLLPGGSYGYTF.

The V and J genes are TRBV5-1 and TRBJ1-2; D is perhaps TRBD1 (5 bases). Germline-derived CDR1 and CDR2 are SGHRS and YFSETQ. There are 14 residues in the CDR3. The V end lost 3 bases, the J end lost 3 bases, and 12 bases lay between the germline ends. The DNA for the CDR3 is TGCGCCAGCAGCTCCGGTGGGGCTTACTATGGCTACACCTTC. It yields the protein CASSSGGAYYGYTF.

The genes are TRBV16 and TRBJ1-1, with D uncertain. The CDR3 spans 14 residues. With 2 bases removed from V and 1 base from J, the gap between germline ends came to 8 bases. CDR1 is KGHSY, CDR2 FQNENV, per germline. The CDR3 coding sequence is TGTGCCAGCAGCCAAGGGCAGAGGAACACTGAAGCTTTCTTT. Its translation is CASSQGQRNTEAFF.

The chain couples TRBV19 to TRBJ1-2; 9 nucleotides agree with TRBD1. The CDR3 extends over 14 amino acids. CDR1 is LNHDA and CDR2 is SQIVND in the germline V gene (reference sequence). The J segment lost 8 bases and the V segment lost 5 bases, leaving 9 bases of the junction unmatched. CDR3 sequence (DNA): TGTGCCAGTAGTCGAGACAGGGGGAATTACGGCTACACCTTC. It codes for CASSRDRGNYGYTF.

V is TRBV7-6 and J is TRBJ1-2; TRBD1 matches 7 bases. Germline V gene data show CDR1 as SGHVS and CDR2 as FNYEAQ. The CDR3 consists of 14 residues. The trim removed 5 bases at V and 3 bases at J, leaving 6 bases unmatched. CDR3 protein: CASSHRQGDYGYTF. DNA of the CDR3: TGTGCCAGCAGCCATCGACAGGGTGACTATGGCTACACCTTC.